This T cell receptor beta chain derives from a study of shared clonotypes between healthy human individuals. Sequencing used immunoSEQ multiplex PCR; TCRdb keeps in-frame clones, though not all of them. The sample lists roughly 2,300,000 clones; roughly 92% were seen once. The length of the CDR3 is 14 residues. The germline gives CDR1 SGHNT, CDR2 YENEEA. The germline V and J ends were trimmed by 2 bases and 8 bases, with 14 bases remaining between them. The source material was naive CD4+ T cells from PBMCs. The subset was: CD45RA+ positively selected. The chain carries TRBV11-3 and TRBJ2-3; the D gene is possibly TRBD1 (6 bases). The sequence derives from a man aged 18 to 30 in good health. Some clones in this sample may be carry-over from other donors' samples. CDR3 in amino acids: CASSLTGRGRTQYF. The DNA for the CDR3 is TGTGCCAGCAGCTTAACCGGCAGGGGTCGTACGCAGTATTTT.